Presented here are 17 T cell receptor beta chains from one specimen sequenced in a study of tissue T cells after allogeneic stem cell transplantation. Time point meaning: mouse harvest day 14 after allogeneic transplant. Tail vein injection delivered 10^7 T-cell-depleted bone marrow cells and 10^6 splenic CD5+ T cells. The table came from immunoSEQ multiplex PCR; TCRdb's copy has only in-frame clones and leaves some out. The repertoire consists of around 1,300 clones, with over 45% occurring once and the leading ten covering approximately 51%. The material sequenced was spleen. These TCRs come from a female BALB/c mouse given C57BL/6 T cells with graft-versus-host disease after an allogeneic hematopoietic cell transplant.

Details on this clone: Mismatch with germline at one junction end may stem from a read error. Here the gene names and germline are mouse. The read halts 1 residue ahead of the CDR3 end, with the missing end drawn from the germline J gene. The same CDR3 is also encoded by other DNA sequences in this sample. V gene TRBV3 combines with J gene TRBJ1-3, with a weak D call TRBD1 (5 bases). Germline CDR1 is SNHLY and CDR2 is FYNGKV (reference sequence). The CDR3 runs to 14 residues. The CDR3 bases that were read are TGCGCCAGCAGTCTCCAGGGTATTGGAAATACGCTCTAT. Encoded protein: CASSLQGIGNTLY. The entire CDR3 protein is CASSLQGIGNTLYF.

Of note for this clone: Gene names are the mouse ones. The read ends 1 residue shy of where the CDR3 ends; the end is completed using the germline J gene. The rearrangement joins TRBV19 to TRBJ2-7, with D hard to call. Germline CDR1 and CDR2: FNHDT and SITEND (reference sequence). The CDR3 runs 13 residues. V was trimmed by 2 bases and J by 4 bases, leaving 10 bases between them. CDR3: CASSIGRKYEQYF. The covered CDR3 bases are TGTGCCAGCAGTATTGGCAGAAAATATGAACAGTAC.

A note on this clone: Gene and germline names: mouse. The read comes to an end 1 residue before the CDR3 does, leaving the germline J gene to fill in the end. The rearrangement joins TRBV20 to TRBJ1-1; D not certain. CDR1 and CDR2 from the germline V gene are GFQATS and STVNSAI. The ends were cut back, 1 base at V and 1 base at J, with 4 bases in the middle. The CDR3 loop spans 12 amino acids. The CDR3 bases that were read are TGTGGTGCTAGGGGGGGAAACACAGAAGTCTTC. It encodes CGARGGNTEVF. The full CDR3 reads CGARGGNTEVFF.

Only a few counts were recorded for this clone. One junction end does not reproduce the germline sequence, and a read error may be involved. Gene and germline names: mouse. The read ends 1 residue early relative to the CDR3; the germline J gene fills the gap. The chain employs TRBV13-2 and TRBJ2-1; 8 bases match TRBD1. This CDR3 comprises 14 residues. Germline CDR1 reads NNHNN; CDR2 reads SYGAGS (reference sequence). CDR3 DNA (partial): TGTGCCAGCAGTGACCGGACAGGGAATGCTGAGCAGTTC. It yields the protein CASSDRTGNAEQF. The full CDR3 protein is CASSDRTGNAEQFF.

The sample holds a few counts of this clone. Gene names follow the mouse nomenclature. The DNA read from the CDR3 is TGTGCCAGCGGCTTGGGACTGGGGGGGCCAGACACCCAGTAC. It translates to CASGLGLGGPDTQY. The CDR3 in its entirety is CASGLGLGGPDTQYF. This chain joins TRBV13-2 and TRBJ2-5; 14 positions agree with TRBD2. The read terminates 1 residue before the CDR3 end, so the remaining end is supplied by the germline J gene. Germline V gene lookup returns CDR1 NNHNN and CDR2 SYGAGS (reference sequence). Losses at the gene ends were 5 bases for V and 5 bases for J; bases not matched to a gene: 4. This CDR3 is built from 15 residues.

About this clone: Gene names follow the mouse nomenclature. CDR3 sequence reads: CASSQDLGGPQDTQYF. The sequenced CDR3 bases are TGTGCCAGCAGCCAAGATTTGGGGGGGCCCCAAGACACCCAGTAC. The chain couples TRBV5 to TRBJ2-5, with 9 bases aligning to TRBD2. The sequence runs out 1 residue before the end of the CDR3; the remainder is reconstructed from the germline J gene. From germline, CDR1 is LGHNA and CDR2 YNLKQL (reference sequence). V shed 0 bases and J 2 bases; nucleotides not matched to a gene: 3. CDR3 length equals 16 residues.

Details on this clone: The genes are named according to mouse. The read comes to an end 1 residue before the CDR3 does, leaving the germline J gene to fill in the end. The chain carries TRBV29 and TRBJ1-1; no clear D. Trimming took off 6 bases at V and 1 base at J, with 6 bases between the two ends. This CDR3 comprises 12 residues. Per the germline V gene, CDR1 is MSHET and CDR2 is SYDVDS. CDR3 bases read: TGTGCTAGCAGCTACAGGAACACAGAAGTCTTC. Amino acids: CASSYRNTEVF. The entire CDR3 reads CASSYRNTEVFF.

On this clone itself: Gene names and germline refer to mouse. The CDR3 end is not reached by the read, which stops 1 residue before it; the germline J gene fills it in. The chain uses TRBV3 and TRBJ2-5; D call uncertain. The CDR3 length is 14 residues. Germline-derived CDR1 and CDR2 are SNHLY and FYNGKV (reference sequence). The germline V and J ends were trimmed by 0 bases and 0 bases, with 4 bases remaining between them. CDR3 bases read: TGTGCCAGCAGCTTAGCAGGGAACCAAGACACCCAGTAC. It codes for CASSLAGNQDTQY. The whole CDR3 protein reads CASSLAGNQDTQYF.

Concerning this clone: Gene names and germline match the mouse. The read ends 1 residue early relative to the CDR3; the germline J gene fills the gap. This rearrangement joins TRBV29 to TRBJ2-1, with TRBD1 identical over 8 bases. The ends lost 5 bases at V and 2 bases at J; junction bases unmatched: 8. Germline CDR1 is MSHET and CDR2 is SYDVDS. The CDR3 runs 16 residues. Partial CDR3 DNA: TGTGCTAGCAGTCCTCACCGGGACAGGCACTATGCTGAGCAGTTC. It codes for CASSPHRDRHYAEQF. The whole CDR3 protein reads CASSPHRDRHYAEQFF.

For this clone: The genes are named according to mouse. The CDR3 reads CAWSFLTETLYF. CDR3 bases read: TGTGCCTGGAGCTTTCTTACAGAAACGCTGTAT. This chain links TRBV31 with TRBJ2-3; D is ambiguous. The CDR3 goes on 1 residue after the read ends, and that part is filled in from the germline J gene. Trimming shortened V by 3 bases and J by 4 bases, and 8 bases separated the two germline ends. CDR1 is GKSSPN and CDR2 is SITVG in the germline V gene. There are 12 residues in the CDR3. The full variable domain, with the rest looked up from reference TRBV31 and TRBJ2-3, is AQTIHQWPVAEIKAVGSPLSLGCTIKGKSSPNLYWYWQATGGTLQQLFYSITVGQVESVVQLNLSASRPKDDQFILSTEKLLLSHSGFYLCAWSFLTETLYFGSGTRLTVL.

As to this clone: Gene names refer to mouse genes. The missing CDR3 end, 1 residue past where the read stops, is filled in from the germline J gene. The V call is TRBV26, the J call TRBJ1-4, with 7 bases that match TRBD1. Germline CDR1 reads KGHPV; CDR2 reads FQNQEV (reference sequence). Germline trimming cut 2 bases from V and 3 bases from J; bases unmatched to any gene: 0. The CDR3 extends over 14 amino acids. The sequenced part of the CDR3 DNA is TGTGCCAGCAGTCTGGGGACAGCCAACGAAAGATTATTT. Translating it yields CASSLGTANERLF. The complete CDR3 reads CASSLGTANERLFF.

This clone has a handful of counts. The gene names given are mouse names. The sequence runs out 1 residue before the end of the CDR3; the remainder is reconstructed from the germline J gene. The J gene is TRBJ2-4, the V gene TRBV31; D tentatively fits TRBD1 or TRBD2 (5 bases each). CDR1 and CDR2 (germline): GKSSPN, SITVG. The V end lost 1 base, the J end lost 0 bases, and 14 bases lay between the germline ends. The CDR3 covers 16 residues. This CDR3 reads CAWSPGAGLSQNTLYF. CDR3 DNA (partial): TGTGCCTGGAGTCCCGGGGCTGGGCTTAGTCAAAACACCTTGTAC.

As to this clone: All gene names here are mouse names. With the read ending 1 residue before the CDR3 end, the germline J gene is used to fill in that end. The chain uses TRBV13-3 and TRBJ2-1; the match to TRBD2 covers 11 bases. Germline V gene data show CDR1 as NNHDY and CDR2 as SYVADS. The CDR3 sequence is 17 residues long. V shed 1 base and J 0 bases; nucleotides not matched to a gene: 3. CDR3 sequence reads: CASSDRLGGYNYAEQFF. The sequenced part of the CDR3 DNA is TGTGCCAGCAGTGATCGACTGGGGGGGTATAACTATGCTGAGCAGTTC.

Details on this clone: Mouse names are used for the genes. CDR3 loop: CASSFQGYEQYF. CDR3 bases read: TGTGCAAGCAGCTTCCAGGGGTATGAACAGTAC. The gene calls are TRBV16 and TRBJ2-7; perhaps TRBD1 as D (6 bases). The CDR3 end lies 1 residue beyond the end of the read and is filled in from the germline J gene. Germline CDR1 reads SGHSA; CDR2 reads FRNQAP. The CDR3 is made up of 12 amino acids. V was cut by 3 bases and J by 4 bases, with 7 bases left in between. Filled out from reference TRBV16 and TRBJ2-7, the complete variable domain reads NAGVIQTPRHKVTGKGQEATLWCEPISGHSAVFWYRQTIVQGLEFLTYFRNQAPIDDSGMPKERFSAQMPNQSHSTLKIQSTQPQDSAVYLCASSFQGYEQYFGPGTRLTVL.

With regard to this clone: Gene names are mouse gene names. The CDR3 extends 1 residue past the end of the read, so its final part is completed from the germline J gene. The chain carries TRBV19 and TRBJ2-1, with D maybe TRBD2 (7 bases). The CDR3 is made up of 19 amino acids. Trimming stripped 4 bases from V and 1 base from J, with 24 bases between. The V gene's germline CDR1 is FNHDT and CDR2 SITEND (reference sequence). The sequenced part of the CDR3 DNA is TGTGCCAGCAGTCGTCCCGCCCCCCCCTGGGGGCCCAACTATGCTGAGCAGTTC. It is translated as CASSRPAPPWGPNYAEQF. The full CDR3 protein is CASSRPAPPWGPNYAEQFF. The full variable domain, its missing parts supplied by reference TRBV19 and TRBJ2-1, is GGIITQTPKFLIGQEGQKLTLKCQQNFNHDTMYWYRQDSGKGLRLIYYSITENDLQKGDLSEGYDASREKKSSFSLTVTSAQKNEMAVFLCASSRPAPPWGPNYAEQFFGPGTRLTVL.

Turning to this clone: Gene names and germline match the mouse. The CDR3 end is not reached by the read, which stops 1 residue before it; the germline J gene fills it in. The chain recombines TRBV13-1 with TRBJ2-2; 7 bases fit TRBD2. V lost 0 bases, J lost 4 bases, and 3 bases stayed unmatched. The CDR3 runs 15 residues. The germline V gene encodes CDR1 NSHNY and CDR2 SYGAGN. This CDR3 reads CASSDDGGGTGQLYF. The covered CDR3 bases are TGTGCCAGCAGTGATGACGGGGGGGGCACCGGGCAGCTCTAC.

In regard to this clone: Gene names follow the mouse nomenclature. The CDR3 sequence: CTCSARQGAHTLYF. The CDR3 bases that were read are TGCACCTGCAGTGCACGACAGGGGGCACACACCTTGTAC. J is TRBJ2-4 and V is TRBV1; TRBD1 aligns across 10 bases. The sequenced fragment ends 1 residue before the CDR3 boundary, so the rest is inferred from the germline J gene. Germline values: CDR1 NSQYPW, CDR2 LRSPGD (reference sequence). J was trimmed by 7 bases and V by 2 bases; bases with no gene match: 3. CDR3 length: 14 residues.